One sample yielded the 20 T cell receptor beta chains listed below, sequenced in a study of cytotoxic CD8 clonotypes in ibrutinib-treated CLL. Assay: immunoSEQ multiplex PCR; the TCRdb copy retains only in-frame clones and omits some. The table records 30,000 to 35,000 clones, around 70% of them present only once. The sample in question was PBMCs, obtained before ibrutinib treatment. The receptors were gathered from a human donor with chronic lymphocytic leukemia.

The chain combines TRBV7-9 with TRBJ2-3, with D tentatively TRBD1 (6 bases). The CDR3 length is 15 residues. From germline, CDR1 is SEHNR and CDR2 FQNEAQ (reference sequence). V dropped 5 bases and J dropped 3 bases, with 15 bases sitting between them. Written as DNA, the CDR3 is TGTGCCAGCAGCCGGACAGACTACAATACAGATACGCAGTATTTT. This gives the protein CASSRTDYNTDTQYF. The full variable domain, its missing parts supplied by reference TRBV7-9 and TRBJ2-3, is DTGVSQNPRHKITKRGQNVTFRCDPISEHNRLYWYRQTLGQGPEFLTYFQNEAQLEKSRLLSDRFSAERPKGSFSTLEIQRTEQGDSAMYLCASSRTDYNTDTQYFGPGTRLTVL.

The chain uses TRBV10-3 and TRBJ2-1, with a possible D match to TRBD2 (5 bases). V shed 10 bases and J shed 3 bases, with 13 bases lying between them. Germline loops: CDR1 ENHRY, CDR2 SYGVKD. The CDR3 has 13 amino acids. The CDR3 protein is CATGFGNYNEQFF. CDR3 bases: TGTGCCACGGGGTTTGGCAACTACAATGAGCAGTTCTTC.

The chain has TRBV9 and TRBJ2-7, with 7 bases that match TRBD1. Trimming took 6 bases from V and 3 from J; bases not matched to a gene: 12. This CDR3 has 15 amino acids. Germline V gives CDR1 SGDLS, CDR2 YYNGEE. The CDR3 nucleotides read TGTGCCAGCACCATAGGGGACAGTGGGTTCTACGAGCAGTACTTC. Protein product: CASTIGDSGFYEQYF.

The chain recombines TRBV30 with TRBJ1-1; D is undetermined. The CDR3 is 14 amino acids. The ends were cut back, 4 bases at V and 1 base at J, with 13 bases in the middle. CDR1 and CDR2 (germline): GTSNPN, SVGIG (reference sequence). CDR3 sequence (DNA): TGTGCCTGGACTCCTGGACCGTCGAACACTGAAGCTTTCTTT. Its translation is CAWTPGPSNTEAFF.

This clone was seen repeatedly, ten times or more. J is TRBJ2-7 and V is TRBV28, with 8 bases fitting TRBD1. V was clipped by 5 bases and J by 3 bases; unmatched bases: 12. CDR3 length: 16 residues. Germline V gene data show CDR1 as MDHEN and CDR2 as SYDVKM. The CDR3 DNA reads TGTGCCAGCAGTACGTTGGACAGGGCGTACAGCTACGAGCAGTACTTC. Protein: CASSTLDRAYSYEQYF.

This sequence joins TRBV5-8 and TRBJ1-5, with a weak D call TRBD1 (6 bases). Trimming removed 0 bases at V and 4 bases at J, with 17 bases between. CDR1 is SGHTS and CDR2 is YDEGEE in the germline V gene. The CDR3 is 17 amino acids. CDR3 DNA sequence: TGTGCCAGCAGCTTGGGTGCAGGGGCCCACACAAATCAGCCCCAGCATTTT. This gives the protein CASSLGAGAHTNQPQHF.

The chain has TRBV19 and TRBJ1-1; D is uncertain. There are 13 residues in the CDR3. Looked up from germline, CDR1 is LNHDA and CDR2 is SQIVND (reference sequence). Trimming removed 3 bases from V and 5 bases from J, with 10 bases in between. The CDR3 DNA reads as TGTGCCAGTAGTATCCGCGGTGGGACTGAAGCTTTCTTT. This gives the protein CASSIRGGTEAFF. The whole variable domain, remainder taken from reference TRBV19 and TRBJ1-1, is DGGITQSPKYLFRKEGQNVTLSCEQNLNHDAMYWYRQDPGQGLRLIYYSQIVNDFQKGDIAEGYSVSREKKESFPLTVTSAQKNPTAFYLCASSIRGGTEAFFGQGTRLTVV.

V usage is TRBV28 and J usage is TRBJ1-4; no clear D. The V end lost 8 bases, the J end lost 0 bases, and 7 bases lay between the germline ends. The germline gives CDR1 MDHEN, CDR2 SYDVKM. This CDR3 is 13 amino acids long. CDR3 in amino acids: CASLDTTNEKLFF. In DNA, the CDR3 is TGTGCCAGCCTGGATACAACTAATGAAAAACTGTTTTTT. The full variable domain, completed using reference TRBV28 and TRBJ1-4, is DVKVTQSSRYLVKRTGEKVFLECVQDMDHENMFWYRQDPGLGLRLIYFSYDVKMKEKGDIPEGYSVSREKKERFSLILESASTNQTSMYLCASLDTTNEKLFFGSGTQLSVL.

This clone appeared many times. The chain carries TRBV7-2 and TRBJ2-2, with TRBD2 as a possible D gene (5 bases). V was pared by 4 bases and J by 0 bases, with 15 bases between. The V gene's germline CDR1 is SGHTA and CDR2 FQGNSA. The CDR3 covers 17 residues. Written as DNA, the CDR3 is TGTGCCAGCAGCTCACCACACACTAGGGCGAACACCGGGGAGCTGTTTTTT. This translates into CASSSPHTRANTGELFF.

The sample holds one count of this clone. V usage is TRBV11-3 and J usage is TRBJ2-1; D is ambiguous. V was pared by 6 bases and J by 0 bases, with 12 bases between. The CDR3 totals 15 residues. The V gene's germline CDR1 is SGHNT and CDR2 YENEEA. The CDR3, as DNA: TGTGCCAGCAGTTGGAGCGAAAGCTCCTACAATGAGCAGTTCTTC. Protein product: CASSWSESSYNEQFF.

The chain recombines TRBV18 with TRBJ1-2; the D gene is possibly TRBD1 (5 bases). CDR3 length equals 15 residues. Trimming left V 0 bases short and J 7 bases short, with 15 bases between. The germline V gene has CDR1 KGHSH and CDR2 LQKENI. The DNA of the CDR3 is TGTGCCAGCTCACCACCCTCGCACAGTGGGACTGGCTACACCTTC. Residues: CASSPPSHSGTGYTF. The variable domain in full, completed from reference TRBV18 and TRBJ1-2, reads NAGVMQNPRHLVRRRGQEARLRCSPMKGHSHVYWYRQLPEEGLKFMVYLQKENIIDESGMPKERFSAEFPKEGPSILRIQQVVRGDSAAYFCASSPPSHSGTGYTFGSGTRLTVV.

The chain is built from TRBV4-2 and TRBJ2-3; perhaps TRBD2 as D (6 bases). This CDR3 is 15 amino acids long. The V and J ends lost 5 bases and 1 base respectively, with 13 bases between them. Germline lookup yields CDR1 LGHNA and CDR2 YNFKEQ. CDR3 region: CASSDGSVGTDTQYF. CDR3 sequence (DNA): TGTGCCAGCAGCGACGGGAGTGTCGGCACAGATACGCAGTATTTT.

The gene calls are TRBV29-1 and TRBJ1-2; no firm D call. CDR3 length: 14 amino acids. V was trimmed by 5 bases and J by 2 bases, leaving 15 bases between them. Germline CDR1 SQVTM, CDR2 ANQGSEA. CDR3 loop: CSVFGGEGNYGYTF. CDR3 DNA sequence: TGCAGCGTTTTCGGCGGCGAGGGAAACTATGGCTACACCTTC.

This clone appeared once. The chain recombines TRBV5-6 with TRBJ1-2, with a possible D match to TRBD1 (5 bases). The germline V gene encodes CDR1 SGHDT and CDR2 YYEEEE. V lost 0 bases to trimming and J lost 2 bases, with 11 bases between them. This CDR3 has 15 residues. CDR3: CASSLELRGNYGYTF. The CDR3 DNA follows: TGTGCCAGCAGCTTGGAGTTGAGGGGAAACTATGGCTACACCTTC.

This clone was observed a handful of times. The chain has TRBV11-2 and TRBJ1-1; D gene uncertain. V was clipped by 5 bases and J by 3 bases, with 13 bases between them. Germline CDR1 is SGHAT and CDR2 is FQNNGV. The CDR3 covers 14 residues. The CDR3 is CASSTGAGYTEAFF. CDR3 bases: TGTGCCAGCAGCACCGGCGCGGGTTACACTGAAGCTTTCTTT.

This clone came up once. J is TRBJ2-5 and V is TRBV10-3; the match to TRBD1 covers 8 bases. V gave up 7 bases and J gave up 5 bases; unmatched junction bases: 12. The CDR3 runs to 15 residues. Germline-derived CDR1 and CDR2 are ENHRY and SYGVKD. Written as DNA, the CDR3 is TGTGCCATCAATGGACAGGGAGGCAAGTTGGAGACCCAGTACTTC. This sequence encodes CAINGQGGKLETQYF.

The CDR3 loop reads CASSLGQANEQFF. The CDR3 bases are TGTGCCAGCAGCTTGGGACAGGCCAATGAGCAGTTCTTC. The chain employs TRBV7-3 and TRBJ2-1, with 8 bases lining up with TRBD1. V shed 3 bases and J 6 bases; nucleotides not matched to a gene: 1. Germline V gene sequence: CDR1 SGHTA, CDR2 FQGTGA. The CDR3 length is 13 residues.

The chain couples TRBV6-5 to TRBJ1-3; tentative D call: TRBD1 (6 bases). Germline-derived CDR1 and CDR2 are MNHEY and SVGAGI. There are 15 residues in the CDR3. The V end was cut by 10 bases, the J end by 2 bases, with 18 bases between. The CDR3 nucleotides read TGTGCCACCTCGAGGGAGGGGGGGACTGGAAACACCATATATTTT. As protein: CATSREGGTGNTIYF.

Here the CDR3 reads CASSYIRDSIYGYTF. CDR3 nucleotide sequence: TGTGCCAGCAGCTATATCCGGGACAGCATCTATGGCTACACCTTC. This chain links TRBV6-5 with TRBJ1-2, with 7 bases lining up with TRBD1. V dropped 6 bases and J dropped 4; count of bases not matched to a gene: 11. This CDR3 has 15 amino acids. CDR1 and CDR2 (germline): MNHEY, SVGAGI.

V and J are TRBV6-1 and TRBJ2-3; the D is unclear. With 6 bases removed from V and 2 bases from J, the gap between germline ends came to 15 bases. The V gene's germline CDR1 is MNHNS and CDR2 SASEGT. There are 15 residues in the CDR3. CDR3 coding DNA: TGTGCCAGCAGCGAACTACCCTATCCCACAGATACGCAGTATTTT. Translated, it gives CASSELPYPTDTQYF.